The 28 T cell receptor beta chains in this list originate from one sample, sequenced in a study of blood T cell repertoires in COVID-19. Measured with immunoSEQ multiplex PCR; TCRdb has only the in-frame clones, and not every one. The data show roughly 46,000 clones, more than 80% seen once. Material: peripheral blood. These receptors were obtained from a man aged 55 to 69 with acute or convalescent COVID-19.

V is TRBV3-1 (or the pseudogene TRBV3-2) and J is TRBJ1-2; D is unclear. From germline, CDR1 is LGHDT and CDR2 YNNKEL (reference sequence). V lost 1 base, J lost 4 bases, and 7 bases lay in between. The CDR3 runs 13 residues. The CDR3 DNA follows: TGTGCCAGCAGCCAAGTTAGTAGCTATGGCTACACCTTC. Encoded protein: CASSQVSSYGYTF.

The chain combines TRBV6-5 with TRBJ1-1; D may be TRBD1 (5 bases). The CDR3 runs to 15 residues. The V gene lost 0 bases and the J gene lost 2 bases, with 10 bases spanning the gap. Germline CDR1 reads MNHEY; CDR2 reads SVGAGI. Here the CDR3 reads CASSYSIRGNTEAFF. The DNA of the CDR3 is TGTGCCAGCAGTTACTCGATAAGGGGAAACACTGAAGCTTTCTTT.

The chain combines TRBV5-8 with TRBJ2-3; 10 bases map to TRBD2. V lost 4 bases, J lost 0 bases, and 5 bases stayed unmatched. Germline V gives CDR1 SGHTS, CDR2 YDEGEE. There are 16 residues in the CDR3. This chain's CDR3 is CASSTGTSESTDTQYF. The CDR3, as DNA: TGTGCCAGCAGCACCGGGACTAGCGAAAGCACAGATACGCAGTATTTT.

This rearrangement joins TRBV5-5 to TRBJ1-5; 8 bases are shared with TRBD1. The germline gives CDR1 SGHKS, CDR2 YYEKEE (reference sequence). V gave up 4 bases and J gave up 3 bases; unmatched junction bases: 12. The CDR3 consists of 17 residues. The CDR3: CASSPDRELPSNQPQHF. The CDR3 DNA is TGTGCCAGCAGCCCGGACAGGGAACTCCCTTCCAATCAGCCCCAGCATTTT.

The V call is TRBV3-1 (or the pseudogene TRBV3-2), the J call TRBJ2-3; no firm D call. CDR1 and CDR2 (germline): LGHDT, YNNKEL (reference sequence). This CDR3 contains 13 residues. Trimming took off 2 bases at V and 2 bases at J, with 5 bases between the two ends. CDR3 DNA: TGTGCCAGCAGCCAAATCATCACAGATACGCAGTATTTT. It yields the protein CASSQIITDTQYF.

V is TRBV12-3 or TRBV12-4 and J is TRBJ2-3; 9 positions agree with TRBD1. The length of the CDR3 is 11 residues. V shed 6 bases, J shed 14 bases, and the junction held 6 bases outside the gene matches. CDR3 sequence reads: CASSYRGLRYF. The CDR3 nucleotides are TGTGCCAGCAGCTACAGGGGGCTGAGGTATTTT.

The rearrangement uses TRBV28 and TRBJ1-6, with D perhaps TRBD1 (6 bases). CDR1 and CDR2 (germline): MDHEN, SYDVKM. This CDR3 comprises 13 residues. V gave up 8 bases and J gave up 7 bases, with 12 bases separating them. The chain's CDR3 is CASSGGANSPLHF. The CDR3 DNA sequence: TGTGCCAGCTCGGGGGGGGCGAATTCACCCCTCCACTTT.

The CDR3 sequence: CASSLLAGQETQYF. In DNA form, the CDR3 reads TGTGCCAGCAGTCTTCTAGCGGGACAAGAGACCCAGTACTTC. V usage is TRBV3-1 (or the pseudogene TRBV3-2) and J usage is TRBJ2-5, with 9 nucleotides matching TRBD2. Germline CDR1 LGHDT, CDR2 YNNKEL (reference sequence). This CDR3 has 14 residues. The trim removed 6 bases at V and 2 bases at J, leaving 4 bases unmatched.

The rearrangement links TRBV19 to TRBJ2-7; TRBD1 might be the D (5 bases). The CDR3 is made up of 15 amino acids. Germline V gene data show CDR1 as LNHDA and CDR2 as SQIVND (reference sequence). The V end was cut by 6 bases, the J end by 4 bases, with 19 bases between. DNA of the CDR3: TGTGCCAGTAGAAGTATCAGCAACAGGAATTACGAGCAGTACTTC. Its translation is CASRSISNRNYEQYF.

The chain recombines TRBV4-2 with TRBJ2-1; D might be TRBD2 (7 bases). V shed 0 bases and J shed 8 bases, with 17 bases lying between them. The CDR3 is 16 amino acids. Germline CDR1 is LGHNA and CDR2 is YNFKEQ. CDR3 sequence: CASSQERTGGQDEQFF. The CDR3 DNA reads TGTGCCAGCAGCCAAGAGAGAACGGGGGGCCAAGATGAGCAGTTCTTC.

This chain uses TRBV2 with TRBJ1-6, with D possibly being TRBD1 (5 bases). V was clipped by 6 bases and J by 0 bases, with 12 bases between them. The CDR3 loop spans 16 amino acids. Germline V gene sequence: CDR1 SNHLY, CDR2 FYNNEI. The DNA for the CDR3 is TGTGCCAGCAGGGTCGGACAAGGCTCCTATAATTCACCCCTCCACTTT. Its translation: CASRVGQGSYNSPLHF.

The chain's CDR3 is CASSIQGISEKLFF. The CDR3 DNA reads as TGTGCCAGTAGTATACAGGGGATTTCTGAAAAACTGTTTTTT. The rearrangement joins TRBV19 to TRBJ1-4; weak D call: TRBD1 (6 bases). Germline V gene data show CDR1 as LNHDA and CDR2 as SQIVND (reference sequence). Trimming stripped 2 bases from V and 7 bases from J, with 11 bases between. The CDR3 has 14 amino acids.

The V gene is TRBV4-3, the J gene TRBJ1-2; the D is unclear. CDR3 size: 17 residues. Between the trimmed V and J ends, which lost 0 bases and 2 bases, there was a span of 16 bases. Germline V gene lookup returns CDR1 LGHNA and CDR2 YSLEER. CDR3 protein: CASSQDLMEGKNYGYTF. The CDR3 region has the DNA TGCGCCAGCAGCCAAGATTTAATGGAGGGAAAGAACTATGGCTACACCTTC.

The chain employs TRBV5-1 and TRBJ1-1; 9 nucleotides line up with TRBD1. V lost 4 bases, J lost 1 base, and 2 bases stayed unmatched. Germline lookup yields CDR1 SGHRS and CDR2 YFSETQ. The CDR3 loop spans 14 amino acids. CDR3 in amino acids: CASSGTGRNTEAFF. CDR3 nucleotide sequence: TGCGCCAGCAGCGGGACAGGGCGGAACACTGAAGCTTTCTTT.

This clone appeared a single time. This same CDR3 is encoded by further DNA sequences in the sample. The chain uses TRBV10-3 and TRBJ2-3, with D possibly TRBD1 on 5 matching bases. CDR1 and CDR2 (germline): ENHRY, SYGVKD. V lost 7 bases and J lost 0, with 11 bases in between. CDR3 length equals 14 residues. The CDR3 spells CAIKGAFSTDTQYF. The DNA for the CDR3 is TGTGCCATCAAAGGGGCCTTTAGCACAGATACGCAGTATTTT.

The chain joins TRBV6-2 or TRBV6-3 to TRBJ1-5; 8 nucleotides align to TRBD1. Germline CDR1 MNHEY, CDR2 SVGEGT. The CDR3 has 14 residues. Unmatched junction bases numbered 7, after V lost 5 bases and J lost 7 bases. CDR3 bases: TGTGCCAGCAGTCACAACAGGGGGGAACAGCCCCAGCATTTT. Its translation: CASSHNRGEQPQHF.

This chain connects TRBV9 to TRBJ2-5; a weak D match, TRBD1 (6 bases). V lost 3 bases to trimming and J lost 0 bases, with 6 bases between them. This CDR3 comprises 13 residues. In germline, CDR1 is SGDLS, CDR2 YYNGEE. CDR3 in amino acids: CASSGQDQETQYF. DNA for the CDR3: TGTGCCAGCAGCGGACAGGACCAAGAGACCCAGTACTTC.

A few counts support this clone. The chain combines TRBV5-4 with TRBJ1-2; 8 nucleotides line up with TRBD1. CDR3 length equals 16 residues. In germline, CDR1 is SGHNT, CDR2 YYREEE (reference sequence). J lost 7 bases, V lost 4 bases, and 15 bases had no gene match. In DNA, the CDR3 is TGTGCCAGCAGCCCTCAGCCCCTCAGGGGGCTGTCTGGCTACACCTTC. It specifies CASSPQPLRGLSGYTF.

The V gene is TRBV6-5, the J gene TRBJ2-5; 7 bases fit TRBD1. V lost 2 bases to trimming and J lost 0 bases; unmatched junction nucleotides: 6. The CDR3 is 16 residues long. CDR1 and CDR2 (germline): MNHEY, SVGAGI. The CDR3 loop reads CASSYMETGNQETQYF. The CDR3 DNA reads TGTGCCAGCAGTTACATGGAGACAGGGAACCAAGAGACCCAGTACTTC.

V gene TRBV18 combines with J gene TRBJ2-6; 11 nucleotides line up with TRBD1. The length of the CDR3 is 18 residues. CDR1 is KGHSH, CDR2 LQKENI, per germline. With V trimmed by 3 bases and J by 3 bases, 7 bases remained unmatched. The CDR3 sequence: CASSPGQGARDGANVLTF. The CDR3 DNA reads TGTGCCAGCTCACCCGGACAGGGGGCGAGAGATGGGGCCAACGTCCTGACTTTC.

V usage is TRBV2 and J usage is TRBJ2-7; 8 positions agree with TRBD1. The junction had 6 bases not matched to a gene; V was cut back by 6 bases and J by 2 bases. This CDR3 spans 14 amino acids. Germline CDR1 SNHLY, CDR2 FYNNEI. In DNA, the CDR3 is TGTGCCAGCAGGACGGGACAGGACCCCTACGAGCAGTACTTC. This sequence encodes CASRTGQDPYEQYF.

The rearrangement links TRBV29-1 to TRBJ2-7; TRBD1 aligns across 8 bases. Unmatched junction bases numbered 4, after V lost 3 bases and J lost 0 bases. The CDR3 covers 14 residues. Germline V gene sequence: CDR1 SQVTM, CDR2 ANQGSEA. The CDR3 DNA sequence: TGCAGCGTTGATGGGACAGGTAGCTCCTACGAGCAGTACTTC. It specifies CSVDGTGSSYEQYF.

The gene calls are TRBV29-1 and TRBJ2-7; D possibly corresponds to TRBD2 (6 bases). CDR3 size: 14 residues. Per germline, CDR1 SQVTM and CDR2 ANQGSEA. V dropped 7 bases and J dropped 1 base, with 17 bases sitting between them. For the CDR3, the DNA is TGCAGCGCCACGCGGGGACCGAATTCCTACGAGCAGTACTTC. It is translated as CSATRGPNSYEQYF.

With respect to this clone: Additional DNA sequences in this sample encode the identical CDR3. The J gene is TRBJ1-2, the V gene TRBV30; D uncertain. Germline V lookup: CDR1 GTSNPN, CDR2 SVGIG (reference sequence). Trimming took off 0 bases at V and 4 bases at J, with 6 bases between the two ends. CDR3 length: 12 residues. The DNA of the CDR3 is TGTGCCTGGAGTGTCGGGGTCTATGGCTACACCTTC. Protein sequence: CAWSVGVYGYTF.

This clone showed up just a few times. The V call is TRBV30, the J call TRBJ1-3; D is unresolved. This CDR3 contains 12 residues. Per the germline V gene, CDR1 is GTSNPN and CDR2 is SVGIG (reference sequence). V lost 8 bases, J lost 5 bases, and 13 bases lay in between. CDR3: CAREGYRNTIYF. The CDR3 DNA is TGTGCCCGGGAGGGTTATCGAAACACCATATATTTT.

The CDR3 DNA sequence: TGTGCCAGCAGTTTACTACAGAATCAGTTCTTC. The encoded protein is CASSLLQNQFF. The V and J genes are TRBV12-3 or TRBV12-4 and TRBJ2-1; D gene ambiguous. The ends were cut back, 2 bases at V and 13 bases at J, with 9 bases in the middle. The CDR3 covers 11 residues.

This chain connects TRBV20-1 to TRBJ1-1; no clear D gene. This CDR3 is 11 amino acids long. V lost 3 bases, J lost 7 bases, and 9 bases lay in between. Germline-derived CDR1 and CDR2 are DFQATT and SNEGSKA (reference sequence). CDR3 in DNA: TGCAGTGCTAGTTCAGGCCATGAAGCTTTCTTT. It yields the protein CSASSGHEAFF.

J is TRBJ1-2 and V is TRBV7-9; 9 bases are a match to TRBD1. This CDR3 spans 18 amino acids. The germline V gene encodes CDR1 SEHNR and CDR2 FQNEAQ (reference sequence). After removal of 2 bases from V and 4 bases from J, the junction contained 14 bases not matched to a gene. CDR3 sequence: CASSLTGVDRGDSYGYTF. CDR3 DNA sequence: TGTGCCAGCAGCTTAACGGGGGTGGACAGGGGAGATTCCTATGGCTACACCTTC.